Given below is one T cell receptor (beta chain) in context. Its antigen is not identified. This entry comes from a study of radiation and T cells in renal cell carcinoma. Regarding the study as a whole: Top tumor clonotypes rose in blood 2 weeks post-radiation, then contracted.

This table comes from immunoSEQ multiplex PCR, and its TCRdb copy is limited to in-frame clones, with some not included. The table lists 90,000 to 100,000 clones, 70% to 85% of them singletons. J lost 7 bases, V lost 5 bases, and 15 bases had no gene match. Germline V gene lookup returns CDR1 GTSNPN and CDR2 SVGIG (reference sequence). The CDR3 sequence is 15 residues long. The time point is: blood 4 weeks post-SBRT, at nephrectomy. Treatment described: 15 Gy SBRT to primary tumor, nephrectomy 4 weeks later. Nephrectomy followed 15 Gy stereotactic body radiation by 4 weeks. Serial blood draws occurred at baseline and 2 and 4 weeks post-SBRT. The tumor was a clear cell renal cell carcinoma.

Sample: blood, taken from a patient whose treatment included radiotherapy and nephrectomy. The chain links TRBV30 to TRBJ2-7; 9 bases are a match to TRBD1. The receptor's source is a man aged 60-69 years with renal cell carcinoma. CDR3 in amino acids: CAWGYRDRDAGEQYF. The CDR3 DNA reads as TGTGCCTGGGGGTATAGGGACAGGGACGCGGGGGAGCAGTACTTC.